This T cell receptor (beta chain) was observed in a study of blood T cell repertoires in COVID-19. Study information: The United States, Italy and Spain provided the acute and convalescent COVID-19 samples. In each case, the material was cDNA or gDNA derived from T cells, B-cell-depleted T cells, or PBMCs.

V was pared by 4 bases and J by 5 bases, with 5 bases of the junction left unmatched. CDR3 length: 14 amino acids. In germline, CDR1 is MNHEY, CDR2 SMNVEV (reference sequence). Profiling relied on immunoSEQ multiplex PCR, and the TCRdb table lists in-frame clones only, not all of them. The sample contains under 150,000 clones, 79% of which appear only once. The V gene is TRBV27, the J gene TRBJ1-2, with 9 bases aligning to TRBD1. Sequenced: peripheral blood. This receptor was taken from a woman aged 80 or over with acute or convalescent COVID-19. CDR3 amino acids: CASSYGTGTYGYTF. DNA for the CDR3: TGTGCCAGCAGTTACGGGACAGGGACGTATGGCTACACCTTC.